This is a list of T cell receptor beta chains from one sample in a study of vaccination and CD4 T cells after COVID-19. Antigens of these TCRs are unknown. TCRdb itself ran the PCR reads through MiXCR, one entry per CDR3 protein. The sample holds around 5,900 distinct CDR3 sequences, around 44% seen once. The sequenced sample was CD4+ T cells from blood, cultured in vitro. The origin of the receptors is a human donor who had recovered from COVID-19. The CDR3 runs from the conserved cysteine through the conserved F or W. The order of the fields is J gene, V gene, CDR3 length, clone size, D gene, CDR3 protein, CDR3 DNA. D genes are given only for firm matches. A clone size is listed for some rows: how often the clone was seen (once, few, many), or a class if it is expanded.

J gene: TRBJ2-7
V gene: TRBV29-1
CDR3 length: 11
clone size: .
D gene: .
CDR3 protein: CSVEGGVEQYF
CDR3 DNA: TGCAGCGTTGAGGGTGGGGTCGAGCAGTACTTC

J gene: TRBJ1-2
V gene: TRBV20-1
CDR3 length: 13
clone size: large
D gene: .
CDR3 protein: CSASAQGHYGYTF
CDR3 DNA: TGCAGTGCTAGTGCCCAGGGTCACTATGGCTACACCTTC

J gene: TRBJ2-7
V gene: TRBV20-1
CDR3 length: 12
clone size: .
D gene: .
CDR3 protein: CSARGPYPEQYF
CDR3 DNA: TGCAGTGCTAGGGGGCCATATCCCGAGCAGTACTTC

J gene: TRBJ2-7
V gene: TRBV20-1
CDR3 length: 11
clone size: medium-sized
D gene: .
CDR3 protein: CSALWVDEQYF
CDR3 DNA: TGCAGTGCCCTCTGGGTCGACGAGCAGTACTTC

J gene: TRBJ2-7
V gene: TRBV7-6
CDR3 length: 14
clone size: .
D gene: TRBD1
CDR3 protein: CASSSGTGGDEQYF
CDR3 DNA: TGTGCCAGCAGCTCGGGGACAGGGGGCGACGAGCAGTACTTC

J gene: TRBJ2-5
V gene: TRBV20-1
CDR3 length: 13
clone size: large
D gene: TRBD1
CDR3 protein: CSARQGALETQYF
CDR3 DNA: TGCAGTGCTCGACAGGGGGCGTTGGAGACCCAGTACTTC

J gene: TRBJ2-5
V gene: TRBV20-1
CDR3 length: 12
clone size: few
D gene: .
CDR3 protein: CSASYRQETQYF
CDR3 DNA: TGCAGTGCTAGTTACAGGCAAGAGACCCAGTACTTC

J gene: TRBJ2-7
V gene: TRBV7-2
CDR3 length: 15
clone size: .
D gene: .
CDR3 protein: CASSLLGAGAYEQYF
CDR3 DNA: TGTGCCAGCAGCTTATTGGGGGCGGGGGCCTACGAGCAGTACTTC

J gene: TRBJ1-2
V gene: TRBV7-9
CDR3 length: 13
clone size: .
D gene: TRBD1
CDR3 protein: CASSLDRGYGYTF
CDR3 DNA: TGTGCCAGCAGCTTAGACAGGGGCTATGGCTACACCTTC

J gene: TRBJ2-5
V gene: TRBV6-1
CDR3 length: 13
clone size: few
D gene: .
CDR3 protein: CASSQGTHETQYF
CDR3 DNA: TGTGCCAGCAGTCAAGGGACCCACGAGACCCAGTACTTC

J gene: TRBJ1-2
V gene: TRBV20-1
CDR3 length: 15
clone size: medium-sized
D gene: TRBD1
CDR3 protein: CSARDPQGTGYGYTF
CDR3 DNA: TGCAGTGCTAGAGATCCCCAGGGGACAGGGTATGGCTACACCTTC

J gene: TRBJ2-5
V gene: TRBV7-2
CDR3 length: 15
clone size: .
D gene: .
CDR3 protein: CASSSIARPRETQYF
CDR3 DNA: TGTGCCAGCAGCTCAATAGCGAGGCCCAGGGAGACCCAGTACTTC

J gene: TRBJ2-1
V gene: TRBV20-1
CDR3 length: 12
clone size: .
D gene: .
CDR3 protein: CSAQGRYNEQFF
CDR3 DNA: TGCAGTGCTCAAGGACGTTACAATGAGCAGTTCTTC

J gene: TRBJ2-7
V gene: TRBV20-1
CDR3 length: 14
clone size: few
D gene: TRBD1
CDR3 protein: CSASNRGRVGEQYF
CDR3 DNA: TGCAGTGCTAGTAACAGGGGAAGGGTTGGCGAGCAGTACTTC

J gene: TRBJ1-2
V gene: TRBV7-2
CDR3 length: 13
clone size: medium-sized
D gene: TRBD1
CDR3 protein: CASTVGQYYGYTF
CDR3 DNA: TGTGCCAGCACCGTGGGACAGTACTATGGCTACACCTTC

J gene: TRBJ1-5
V gene: TRBV2
CDR3 length: 13
clone size: .
D gene: .
CDR3 protein: CASSDMSNQPQHF
CDR3 DNA: TGTGCCAGCAGTGACATGTCCAATCAGCCCCAGCATTTT

J gene: TRBJ1-2
V gene: TRBV7-2
CDR3 length: 13
clone size: few
D gene: .
CDR3 protein: CASSFGTEYGYTF
CDR3 DNA: TGTGCCAGCAGCTTTGGGACTGAGTATGGCTACACCTTC

J gene: TRBJ2-5
V gene: TRBV7-3
CDR3 length: 14
clone size: .
D gene: TRBD1
CDR3 protein: CASSRTGPEGTQYF
CDR3 DNA: TGTGCCAGCAGTCGGACAGGGCCCGAAGGGACCCAGTACTTC

J gene: TRBJ1-6
V gene: TRBV7-2
CDR3 length: 14
clone size: .
D gene: .
CDR3 protein: CASSFWGVSSPLHF
CDR3 DNA: TGTGCCAGCAGCTTTTGGGGAGTCAGCTCACCCCTCCACTTT

J gene: TRBJ2-7
V gene: TRBV7-2
CDR3 length: 11
clone size: .
D gene: .
CDR3 protein: CASSARYEQYF
CDR3 DNA: TGTGCCAGCAGCGCCCGATACGAGCAGTACTTC

J gene: TRBJ2-7
V gene: TRBV7-2
CDR3 length: 12
clone size: .
D gene: TRBD1
CDR3 protein: CASSLQGDEQYF
CDR3 DNA: TGTGCCAGCAGCTTACAGGGGGACGAGCAGTACTTC

J gene: TRBJ2-1
V gene: TRBV20-1
CDR3 length: 14
clone size: .
D gene: TRBD2
CDR3 protein: CSALGLAGDLEQFF
CDR3 DNA: TGCAGTGCCCTAGGACTAGCGGGAGATCTTGAGCAGTTCTTC